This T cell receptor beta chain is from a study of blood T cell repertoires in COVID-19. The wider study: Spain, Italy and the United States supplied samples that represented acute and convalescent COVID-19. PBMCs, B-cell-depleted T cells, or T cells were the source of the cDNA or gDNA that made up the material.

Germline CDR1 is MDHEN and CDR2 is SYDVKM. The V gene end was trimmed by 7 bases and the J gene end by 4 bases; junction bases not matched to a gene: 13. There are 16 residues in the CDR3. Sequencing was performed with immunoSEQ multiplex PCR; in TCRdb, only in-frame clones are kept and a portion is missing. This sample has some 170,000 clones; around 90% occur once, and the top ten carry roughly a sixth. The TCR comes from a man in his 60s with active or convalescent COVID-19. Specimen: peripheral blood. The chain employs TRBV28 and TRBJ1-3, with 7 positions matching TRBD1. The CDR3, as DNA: TGTGCCAGCACTCTATCCGGGACAGTTTCGGGAAACACCATATATTTT. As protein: CASTLSGTVSGNTIYF.